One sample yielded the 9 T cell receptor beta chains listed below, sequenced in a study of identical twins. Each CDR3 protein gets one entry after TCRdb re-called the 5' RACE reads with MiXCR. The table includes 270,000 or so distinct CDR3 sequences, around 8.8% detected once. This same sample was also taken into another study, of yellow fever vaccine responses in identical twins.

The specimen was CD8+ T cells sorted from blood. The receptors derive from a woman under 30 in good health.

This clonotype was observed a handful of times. The DNA for the CDR3 is TGTGCCAGCAGCTTAGATCTAGCAGATACGCAGTATTTT. As protein: CASSLDLADTQYF. This rearrangement joins TRBV7-2 to TRBJ2-3; D is uncertain. Per germline, CDR1 SGHTA and CDR2 FQGNSA. The V and J ends lost 1 base and 4 bases respectively, with 6 bases between them. This CDR3 region has 13 residues.

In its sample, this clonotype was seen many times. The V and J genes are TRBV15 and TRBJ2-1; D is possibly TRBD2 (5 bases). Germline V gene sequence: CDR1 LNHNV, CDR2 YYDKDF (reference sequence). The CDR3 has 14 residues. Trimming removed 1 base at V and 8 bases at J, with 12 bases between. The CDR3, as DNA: TGTGCCACCAGCAGAGTGCGAGGGATTTATGAGCAGTTCTTC. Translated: CATSRVRGIYEQFF.

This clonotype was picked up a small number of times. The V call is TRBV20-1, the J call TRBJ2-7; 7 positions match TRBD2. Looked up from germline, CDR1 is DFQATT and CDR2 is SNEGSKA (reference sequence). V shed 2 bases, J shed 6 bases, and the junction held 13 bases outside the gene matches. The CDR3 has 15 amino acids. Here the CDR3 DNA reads TGCAGTGCTAGACTCAGGGAGGGGCCCCCTGCCGAGCAGTACTTC. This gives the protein CSARLREGPPAEQYF.

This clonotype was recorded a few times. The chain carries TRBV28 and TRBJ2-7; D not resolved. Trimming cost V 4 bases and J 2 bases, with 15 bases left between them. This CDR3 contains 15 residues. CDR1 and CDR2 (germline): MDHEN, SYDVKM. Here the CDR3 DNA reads TGTGCCAGCAGTTCCACCCGTGTCGGCCCCTACGAGCAGTACTTC. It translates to CASSSTRVGPYEQYF.

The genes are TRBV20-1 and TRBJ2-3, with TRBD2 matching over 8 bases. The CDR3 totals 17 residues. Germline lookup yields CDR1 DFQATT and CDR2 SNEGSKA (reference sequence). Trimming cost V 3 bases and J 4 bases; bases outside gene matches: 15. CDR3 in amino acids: CSASFPLAGRGADTQYF. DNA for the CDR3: TGCAGTGCTAGTTTCCCTTTGGCCGGGAGGGGCGCAGATACGCAGTATTTT.

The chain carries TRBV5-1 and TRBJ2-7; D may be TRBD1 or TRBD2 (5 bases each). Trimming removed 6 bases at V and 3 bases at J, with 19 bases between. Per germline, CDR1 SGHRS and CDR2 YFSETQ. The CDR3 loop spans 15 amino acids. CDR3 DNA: TGCGCCAGCAACCCTGAGGGGACGCCTTACTACGAGCAGTACTTC. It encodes CASNPEGTPYYEQYF.

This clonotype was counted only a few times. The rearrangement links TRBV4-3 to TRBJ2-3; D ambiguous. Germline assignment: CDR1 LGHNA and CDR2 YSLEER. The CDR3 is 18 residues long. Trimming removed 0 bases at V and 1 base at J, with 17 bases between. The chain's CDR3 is CASSQDPWSSLRTDTQYF. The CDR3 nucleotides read TGCGCCAGCAGCCAAGACCCATGGTCGTCACTACGCACAGATACGCAGTATTTT.

The CDR3 nucleotides read TGTGCCAGCAGCTTTCGGGTTCAGCGGGAGGGCAATCCCTTGGGATACAATGAGCAGTTCTTC. It codes for CASSFRVQREGNPLGYNEQFF. The chain couples TRBV7-6 to TRBJ2-1; TRBD2 matches at 10 bases. The CDR3 is made up of 21 amino acids. The V gene end was trimmed by 3 bases and the J gene end by 4 bases; junction bases not matched to a gene: 21. Germline V gene data show CDR1 as SGHVS and CDR2 as FNYEAQ.

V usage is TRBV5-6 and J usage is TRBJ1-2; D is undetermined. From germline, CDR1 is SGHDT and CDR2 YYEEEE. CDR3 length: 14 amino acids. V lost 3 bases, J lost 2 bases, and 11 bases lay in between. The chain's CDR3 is CASSSRIGNYGYTF. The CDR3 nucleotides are TGTGCCAGCAGCTCGAGGATTGGGAACTATGGCTACACCTTC. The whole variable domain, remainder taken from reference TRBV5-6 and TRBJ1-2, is DAGVTQSPTHLIKTRGQQVTLRCSPKSGHDTVSWYQQALGQGPQFIFQYYEEEERQRGNFPDRFSGHQFPNYSSELNVNALLLGDSALYLCASSSRIGNYGYTFGSGTRLTVV.